The entry below describes one T cell receptor (beta chain). The data stem from a study of blood T cell repertoires in COVID-19. The CDR3 is made up of 14 amino acids. V shed 0 bases and J shed 1 base, with 6 bases lying between them. CDR1 and CDR2 (germline): MNHNS, SASEGT. TCRdb keeps only in-frame clones here, not all; method: immunoSEQ multiplex PCR. The sample has about 190,000 clones, approximately 86% seen once. The chain combines TRBV6-1 with TRBJ1-1; D uncertain. The receptor comes from a man under 40 with acute or convalescent COVID-19. The sequencing sample was made of peripheral blood. In DNA, the CDR3 is TGTGCCAGCAGTGAAGCGTTCGGGAACACTGAAGCTTTCTTT. It is translated as CASSEAFGNTEAFF.